The following is a TCR beta chain sequence with its context. Its antigen is undetermined. Only newly diagnosed hyperthyroidism patients aged 18 to 65, with under 2 months' duration, were enrolled. In this cohort, patients with other autoimmune diseases, uncontrolled infections, pregnancy or lactation were excluded. This sample stems from a study of Graves' ophthalmopathy and Graves' hyperthyroidism. Study results and limitations: In predicting ophthalmopathy progression, the model reached 65% to 71% sensitivity and 72% to 85% specificity. Most expanded clonotypes from thyroid (those above 0.001 frequency) were also found in blood.

Transcripts of RNA were the source for amplifying TCR beta CDR3 regions. Following a first-round RT-PCR that used HTBI primers, a second-round multiplex PCR was carried out. MiXCR, applied by TCRdb to the multiplex PCR reads, yields one record per CDR3 protein. The repertoire holds some 1.1 million distinct CDR3 sequences, with roughly two fifths as singletons. The V gene end was trimmed by 5 bases and the J gene end by 4 bases; junction bases not matched to a gene: 10. The CDR3 spans 16 residues. Germline V lookup: CDR1 MGHDK, CDR2 SYGVNS. This sequence was found in an adult man with Graves' hyperthyroidism. The sample was peripheral blood or thyroid tissue (not recorded which). This chain connects TRBV25-1 to TRBJ1-5; TRBD1 matches 8 bases. CDR3 sequence reads: CASSPTPRTGNQPQHF. CDR3 DNA sequence: TGTGCCAGCAGTCCCACCCCACGGACAGGGAATCAGCCCCAGCATTTT.